These T cell receptor beta chains were read from a single sample in a study of T cell responses to AZD1222 COVID-19 vaccine. Generated by immunoSEQ multiplex PCR, the TCRdb table keeps only in-frame clones and is missing some. The data hold around 190,000 clones, with about nine tenths observed a single time. The source material was peripheral blood, sampled 28 days after the second AZD1222 dose. The receptor source for this set is an adult who received the AZD1222 COVID-19 vaccine. The CDR3 runs from the conserved cysteine through the conserved F or W. A D gene is named only where the DNA matches it firmly. Size is omitted from some rows. Given values are once, few, many or a class for expanded clones.

v_call	d_call	clone_size	j_call	cdr3_aa	cdr3_nt
TRBV6-5	TRBD1	.	TRBJ1-2	CASKRRGDDGYTF	TGTGCCAGCAAGCGCAGGGGGGACGACGGCTACACCTTC
TRBV4-3	.	.	TRBJ1-5	CASSQVSQQGRGNQPQHF	TGCGCCAGCAGCCAAGTATCCCAACAGGGCCGGGGCAATCAGCCCCAGCATTTT
TRBV27	.	once	TRBJ1-3	CASSSGSGNTIYF	TGTGCCAGCAGTTCGGGGTCTGGAAACACCATATATTTT
TRBV18	TRBD1	.	TRBJ2-7	CASSRTGTSYEQYF	TGTGCCAGCTCACGGACAGGGACCTCCTACGAGCAGTACTTC
TRBV27	TRBD1	.	TRBJ2-2	CASRRTGGTGELFF	TGTGCCAGCAGGAGGACAGGGGGGACCGGGGAGCTGTTTTTT
TRBV5-1	TRBD2	.	TRBJ2-7	CASSLAGGSYEQYF	TGCGCCAGCAGCTTAGCGGGGGGGAGCTACGAGCAGTACTTC
TRBV12-3/TRBV12-4	.	.	TRBJ1-5	CASSFEGQPQHF	TGTGCCAGCAGTTTTGAAGGACAGCCCCAGCATTTT
TRBV19	TRBD1	once	TRBJ2-2	CASSSGTGTGELFF	TGTGCCAGTAGTAGCGGGACAGGGACCGGGGAGCTGTTTTTT
TRBV7-2	.	.	TRBJ2-3	CASSLYLAGTDTQYF	TGTGCCAGCAGCTTATACCTAGCAGGGACAGATACGCAGTATTTT
TRBV20-1	TRBD2	.	TRBJ2-7	CSARGGYEQYF	TGCAGTGCTAGGGGAGGGTACGAGCAGTACTTC
TRBV30	TRBD1	.	TRBJ1-5	CAWRSQGAVNQPQHF	TGTGCCTGGAGGTCACAGGGGGCGGTCAATCAGCCCCAGCATTTT
TRBV30	TRBD1	once	TRBJ1-1	CAWGPPGQQNTEAFF	TGTGCCTGGGGGCCCCCGGGACAGCAGAACACTGAAGCTTTCTTT
TRBV6-5	.	.	TRBJ1-5	CASRGNQPQHF	TGTGCCAGCAGAGGGAATCAGCCCCAGCATTTT
TRBV19	.	.	TRBJ1-2	CASSTQGSIYGYTF	TGTGCCAGTAGTACCCAGGGGAGTATCTATGGCTACACCTTC
TRBV18	.	.	TRBJ1-2	CASSREGAANYGYTF	TGTGCCAGCTCCCGGGAAGGAGCCGCCAACTATGGCTACACCTTC
TRBV18	.	.	TRBJ1-2	CASSPPGRAKSGYTF	TGTGCCAGCTCACCACCGGGCAGGGCTAAGTCTGGCTACACCTTC
TRBV6-2/TRBV6-3	TRBD1	.	TRBJ2-7	CASSYDDREKYF	TGTGCCAGCAGTTACGACGACAGGGAGAAGTACTTC
TRBV2	.	.	TRBJ2-2	CASSVTVTGELFF	TGTGCCAGCAGTGTAACGGTCACCGGGGAGCTGTTTTTT
TRBV18	.	.	TRBJ2-5	CASSLGTDSAGETQYF	TGTGCCAGCTCGCTCGGGACAGACTCAGCGGGGGAGACCCAGTACTTC
TRBV5-1	.	.	TRBJ1-2	CASSSQVRDYGYTF	TGCGCCAGCAGCTCTCAGGTGCGGGATTATGGCTACACCTTC
TRBV18	.	.	TRBJ1-2	CASSPKDNWLGYTF	TGTGCCAGCTCACCCAAAGATAATTGGCTCGGCTACACCTTC
TRBV30	.	once	TRBJ1-6	CAWTGGPSSPLHF	TGTGCCTGGACTGGGGGCCCTAGTTCACCCCTCCACTTT
TRBV14	TRBD1	.	TRBJ2-7	CASSLPGQGTYEQYF	TGTGCCAGCAGCTTACCGGGACAGGGTACCTACGAGCAGTACTTC
TRBV11-2	TRBD1	.	TRBJ1-1	CASSARDRGWANTEAFF	TGTGCCAGCAGCGCCCGGGACAGGGGTTGGGCGAACACTGAAGCTTTCTTT
TRBV4-1	.	few	TRBJ1-4	CASSQDQGATNEKLFF	TGCGCCAGCAGCCAAGATCAAGGGGCAACTAATGAAAAACTGTTTTTT
TRBV10-3	TRBD1	.	TRBJ1-5	CAISDSGTGGLQPQHF	TGTGCCATCAGTGACTCCGGGACAGGGGGCCTTCAGCCCCAGCATTTT
TRBV10-3	.	few	TRBJ2-1	CAISDKGGGSYNEQFF	TGTGCCATCAGTGATAAGGGGGGAGGCTCCTACAATGAGCAGTTCTTC
TRBV29-1	.	.	TRBJ2-3	CSVVPSGPGTDTQYF	TGCAGCGTTGTGCCCAGCGGGCCCGGCACAGATACGCAGTATTTT
TRBV9	.	.	TRBJ1-6	CASSDPQGGNSPLHF	TGTGCCAGCAGCGACCCACAGGGTGGGAATTCACCCCTCCACTTT
TRBV4-1	.	once	TRBJ1-3	CASSQEATLSGNTIYF	TGCGCCAGCAGCCAAGAAGCGACACTCTCTGGAAACACCATATATTTT
TRBV5-6	.	.	TRBJ1-6	CASSLGLYNSPLHF	TGTGCCAGCAGCTTGGGACTGTATAATTCACCCCTCCACTTT
TRBV18	TRBD1	.	TRBJ1-4	CASSPGTGGTNEKLFF	TGTGCCAGCTCACCCGGGACAGGGGGAACTAATGAAAAACTGTTTTTT
TRBV3-1/TRBV3-2	.	.	TRBJ2-1	CASSQDPLMGKNSYNEQFF	TGTGCCAGCAGCCAAGATCCCTTGATGGGAAAAAACTCCTACAATGAGCAGTTCTTC
TRBV18	.	.	TRBJ1-2	CASSPDRLAYGYTF	TGTGCCAGCTCACCCGACAGGCTCGCTTATGGCTACACCTTC
TRBV5-1	.	.	TRBJ2-7	CASSLSGGGSYEQYF	TGCGCCAGCAGCTTAAGCGGAGGGGGCTCCTACGAGCAGTACTTC
TRBV27	TRBD1	.	TRBJ2-4	CASSSRTGTSVEYF	TGTGCCAGCAGTTCGAGGACAGGGACAAGCGTAGAGTACTTC
TRBV7-3	TRBD2	.	TRBJ2-1	CASSETGLAGGFSSNEQFF	TGTGCCAGCAGCGAAACTGGGCTAGCGGGAGGCTTCTCTTCAAATGAGCAGTTCTTC
TRBV9	.	.	TRBJ2-3	CASSVLPAGFTDTQYF	TGTGCCAGCAGCGTCCTACCCGCGGGTTTCACAGATACGCAGTATTTT
TRBV28	.	.	TRBJ1-6	CASSLAGDNSPLHF	TGTGCCAGCAGTTTGGCAGGAGATAATTCACCCCTCCACTTT
TRBV7-7	TRBD2	.	TRBJ2-5	CASSRGTSGSRETQYF	TGTGCTAGCAGCCGCGGGACTAGCGGGAGCCGGGAGACCCAGTACTTC
TRBV2	.	.	TRBJ1-6	CASKSGVGRGSPLHF	TGTGCCAGCAAATCAGGGGTAGGACGGGGATCACCCCTCCACTTT
TRBV7-2	.	.	TRBJ2-2	CASSLRDTGELFF	TGTGCCAGCAGCTTAAGGGACACCGGGGAGCTGTTTTTT
TRBV30	.	once	TRBJ2-3	CAWSVLGGSTDTQYF	TGTGCCTGGAGTGTACTCGGGGGCAGCACAGATACGCAGTATTTT
TRBV19	TRBD1	.	TRBJ2-6	CASSIGTGVSGANVLTF	TGTGCCAGTAGTATAGGGACAGGAGTCTCTGGGGCCAACGTCCTGACTTTC
TRBV7-8	.	.	TRBJ2-1	CASSLLGLEQFF	TGTGCCAGCAGCCTCCTTGGGTTGGAGCAGTTCTTC
TRBV4-2	.	.	TRBJ2-3	CASSLSTVGTDTQYF	TGTGCCAGCAGCCTCTCCACGGTGGGAACAGATACGCAGTATTTT
TRBV7-6	TRBD1	.	TRBJ1-5	CASSVETGFNQPQHF	TGTGCCAGCAGCGTCGAGACAGGGTTCAATCAGCCCCAGCATTTT
TRBV5-1	TRBD2	.	TRBJ2-1	CASSAPSGSSHEQFF	TGCGCCAGCAGCGCCCCTAGCGGGAGTAGTCATGAGCAGTTCTTC
TRBV5-1	.	.	TRBJ1-3	CASSPSSQAPSGNTIYF	TGCGCCAGCAGCCCCTCCTCACAGGCGCCATCTGGAAACACCATATATTTT